Given below is one T cell receptor beta chain in context. Its antigen is undetermined. Method: immunoSEQ multiplex PCR; TCRdb's copy keeps in-frame clones and lacks some. The table lists some 25,000 clones, approximately 90% of them singletons. The CDR3 contains 13 residues. Germline-derived CDR1 and CDR2 are SGHRS and YFSETQ. V was cut by 3 bases and J by 4 bases, with 8 bases left in between. This entry belongs to a study of T cell responses to AZD1222 COVID-19 vaccine. Study results and limitations: The reported proportion of spike-specific TCRs targeting unmutated variant regions was nearly half. AZD1222 recipients seropositive at baseline numbered only 5 to 7.

This receptor was obtained from an adult who received the AZD1222 COVID-19 vaccine. This sample comprised peripheral blood, obtained 28 days after the second AZD1222 dose. This chain links TRBV5-1 with TRBJ1-3, with a possible D match to TRBD1 (5 bases). The CDR3 region is CASSSGQGNTIYF. CDR3 sequence (DNA): TGCGCCAGCAGCTCGGGGCAAGGAAACACCATATATTTT.